This TCR beta chain came from a study of cytomegalovirus exposure and HLA in healthy donors. Study details: Counted in an early data release were 85 million or so unique TCRs from HLA-typed donors. Broader study findings: Some V segments, including TRBV6-2 and TRBV6-3, were excluded as indistinguishable. Later work showed greater clonal expansion in HLA-associated TCR beta chains than in equally common others.

The CDR3 length is 14 residues. V lost 4 bases, J lost 2 bases, and 10 bases lay in between. Germline V CDR1 and CDR2: ENHRY, SYGVKD. As concerns this clone: Antigen: not known.

With 60 Vbeta and 13 Jbeta primers, the PCR was carried out. Some clones are missing from TCRdb's copy, which holds only in-frame ones; the method was immunoSEQ multiplex PCR. This table holds around 180,000 clones, more than 70% found once. This receptor was taken from a girl between 10 and 17 years old in good health and CMV-seronegative. The chain recombines TRBV10-3 with TRBJ2-3, with D maybe TRBD2 (6 bases). Source material: PBMCs. Written as DNA, the CDR3 is TGTGCCATCAGTGCCGGGGGAGACACAGATACGCAGTATTTT. This encodes CAISAGGDTDTQYF.